Each of the 17 T cell receptor beta chains below was sequenced from the same sample in a study of blood T cells in healthy people across ages (dated by TCRdb to about 2015). The method was 5' RACE. Data came from an Illumina HiSeq 2500. A second roughly 6 to 12 cycle PCR used a sample-barcoded 5' primer and a J-beta primer mix. In-frame beta chains were kept once TCRdb had trimmed the public reads at Q25 with fastp and called clones with MiXCR. Each entry merges the rows of one CDR3 protein and shows their most common DNA and genes. Across this sample there are 700,000 to 1,000,000 distinct CDR3 sequences, with more than 40% seen only once. About 21% of the sample is taken by the ten largest. The specimen sequenced was blood. The receptor set was obtained from a man aged 55 to 69 in good health.

This rearrangement joins TRBV14 to TRBJ2-1; 9 bases align to TRBD2. Trimming at V came to 0 bases and at J to 4 bases, leaving 13 bases not matched to a gene. The CDR3 is 19 amino acids. Germline-derived CDR1 and CDR2 are SGHDN and FVKESK. The CDR3: CASSQDSSAGGPRYNEQFF. The CDR3 region has the DNA TGTGCCAGCAGCCAAGATTCGAGCGCGGGGGGGCCCAGGTACAATGAGCAGTTCTTC.

The chain is built from TRBV12-3 or TRBV12-4 and TRBJ2-1; the D call may be TRBD1 or TRBD2 (6 bases each). The CDR3 totals 15 residues. Trimming pared 5 bases from V and 6 bases from J, leaving 17 bases between. CDR3 amino acids: CASSPGAGKGNEQFF. CDR3 sequence (DNA): TGTGCCAGCAGTCCAGGGGCGGGAAAGGGCAATGAGCAGTTCTTC.

The J gene is TRBJ2-1, the V gene TRBV5-5; D gene uncertain. V was trimmed by 4 bases and J by 9 bases, leaving 17 bases between them. Germline V gene sequence: CDR1 SGHKS, CDR2 YYEKEE (reference sequence). The CDR3 covers 14 residues. In DNA, the CDR3 is TGTGCCAGCAGCGCTGAAGCCCCCTTTGGTGAGCAGTTCTTC. It encodes CASSAEAPFGEQFF. Supplemented by reference TRBV5-5 and TRBJ2-1, the full variable domain reads DAGVTQSPTHLIKTRGQQVTLRCSPISGHKSVSWYQQVLGQGPQFIFQYYEKEERGRGNFPDRFSARQFPNYSSELNVNALLLGDSALYLCASSAEAPFGEQFFGPGTRLTVL.

This chain links TRBV11-2 with TRBJ1-2, with D tentatively TRBD1 (6 bases). The germline V and J ends were trimmed by 5 bases and 7 bases, with 14 bases remaining between them. Germline assignment: CDR1 SGHAT and CDR2 FQNNGV. This CDR3 is 13 amino acids long. This chain's CDR3 is CASSGGGPVGYTF. The CDR3 coding sequence is TGTGCCAGCAGCGGCGGGGGGCCGGTTGGCTACACCTTC.

The V call is TRBV7-2, the J call TRBJ2-5; no definite D call. The CDR3 totals 15 residues. Trimming took 1 base from V and 8 from J, leaving 17 bases between them. CDR1 and CDR2 from the germline V gene are SGHTA and FQGNSA. The DNA of the CDR3 is TGTGCCAGCAGCTTAGTTCCGATCGGTGGTGAAACCCAGTACTTC. This encodes CASSLVPIGGETQYF.

V usage is TRBV7-9 and J usage is TRBJ2-7; D gene ambiguous. CDR1 is SEHNR and CDR2 is FQNEAQ in the germline V gene (reference sequence). V dropped 1 base and J dropped 6 bases, with 13 bases sitting between them. This CDR3 is 14 amino acids long. CDR3 coding DNA: TGTGCCAGCAGCTTAGTTCCCACCCTGCCCGAGCAGTACTTC. Its protein product is CASSLVPTLPEQYF.

The chain uses TRBV12-3 or TRBV12-4 and TRBJ2-7; D remains ambiguous. This CDR3 spans 15 amino acids. V dropped 3 bases and J dropped 0 bases, with 12 bases sitting between them. The CDR3 reads CASSFRAVDSYEQYF. The CDR3 DNA follows: TGTGCCAGCAGTTTCCGGGCGGTGGACTCCTACGAGCAGTACTTC.

This chain links TRBV7-8 with TRBJ1-5; the match to TRBD1 covers 10 bases. V trimming: 7 bases; J trimming: 0 bases; junction bases outside the gene matches: 9. In germline, CDR1 is SGHVS, CDR2 FQNEAQ. The CDR3 extends over 17 amino acids. The CDR3 coding sequence is TGTGCCAGCACCCTTGCGGGACAGGGGTTTAGCAATCAGCCCCAGCATTTT. It translates to CASTLAGQGFSNQPQHF.

The chain has TRBV20-1 and TRBJ2-5; the D call may be TRBD1 or TRBD2 (5 bases each). The CDR3 length is 14 residues. Germline V gives CDR1 DFQATT, CDR2 SNEGSKA (reference sequence). V gave up 0 bases and J gave up 5 bases, with 13 bases separating them. The DNA for the CDR3 is TGCAGTGCTAGAGAAGGCCGAGGGGCGGAGACCCAGTACTTC. Protein: CSAREGRGAETQYF.

There are a few counts of this clonotype. This chain links TRBV4-1 with TRBJ1-2, with D unresolved. V was cut by 2 bases and J by 2 bases, with 12 bases left in between. This CDR3 contains 15 residues. Germline-derived CDR1 and CDR2 are MGHRA and YSYEKL. The CDR3 reads CASSQPGSSNYGYTF. In DNA, the CDR3 is TGCGCCAGCAGCCAACCGGGGTCATCCAACTATGGCTACACCTTC.

In its sample, this clonotype was seen many times. CDR3 DNA sequence: TGTGCCAGCAGTTACGCCGGGACAGGGCGTCAGGATGAGCAGTTCTTC. The encoded protein is CASSYAGTGRQDEQFF. The chain recombines TRBV6-2 or TRBV6-3 with TRBJ2-1, with 9 bases aligning to TRBD1. This CDR3 spans 16 amino acids. Germline V CDR1 and CDR2: MNHEY, SVGEGT. The V gene end was trimmed by 2 bases and the J gene end by 8 bases; junction bases not matched to a gene: 10.

The chain has TRBV27 and TRBJ2-7, with D tentatively TRBD2 (6 bases). Germline V CDR1 and CDR2: MNHEY, SMNVEV (reference sequence). The CDR3 spans 14 residues. V was clipped by 4 bases and J by 4 bases, with 14 bases between them. The CDR3 DNA reads as TGTGCCAGCAGTTCATTAGACGGGAGATACGAGCAGTACTTC. Amino acids: CASSSLDGRYEQYF.

Regarding this clonotype: At one end, the junction sequence differs from germline, possibly due to a read error. The chain joins TRBV7-2 to TRBJ2-7; D remains ambiguous. The DNA end is a closer match to TRBJ2-5, so the J assignment may be wrong. The CDR3 extends over 12 amino acids. CDR1 is SGHTA and CDR2 is FQGNSA in the germline V gene. For the CDR3, the DNA is TGTTCCAGCCCCCAAGGACGTGAGACCCAGTACTTC. The encoded protein is CSSPQGRETQYF.

This chain links TRBV6-5 with TRBJ1-4; 9 bases match TRBD1. This CDR3 has 14 residues. Germline CDR1 is MNHEY and CDR2 is SVGAGI. J gave up 8 bases and V 5 bases, and 6 bases lay outside the gene matches. The CDR3 region is CASSHRDRAEKLFF. CDR3 nucleotide sequence: TGTGCCAGCAGTCACCGGGACAGGGCAGAAAAACTGTTTTTT.

The J gene is TRBJ1-1, the V gene TRBV2; D perhaps matches TRBD1 (6 bases). CDR1 is SNHLY, CDR2 FYNNEI, per germline. There are 14 residues in the CDR3. Trimming stripped 6 bases from V and 3 bases from J, with 14 bases between. The CDR3 DNA reads as TGTGCCAGCAGGGAGGGGGAGTCGCACACTGAAGCTTTCTTT. This translates into CASREGESHTEAFF.

V usage is TRBV7-9 and J usage is TRBJ2-1; 9 nucleotides match TRBD2. The CDR3 runs 16 residues. From germline, CDR1 is SEHNR and CDR2 FQNEAQ (reference sequence). V lost 5 bases, J lost 4 bases, and 9 bases stayed unmatched. The CDR3 sequence is CASSPLLAGMYNEQFF. The CDR3 DNA reads TGTGCCAGCAGCCCACTCCTAGCGGGGATGTACAATGAGCAGTTCTTC.

This clonotype was detected ten times or more. The V gene is TRBV3-1, the J gene TRBJ2-6; D is unclear. The V end was cut by 4 bases, the J end by 3 bases, with 7 bases between. Looked up from germline, CDR1 is LGHDT and CDR2 is YNNKEL (reference sequence). The CDR3 has 14 residues. The CDR3 nucleotides read TGTGCCAGCAGCCTCCCAAATGGGGCCAACGTCCTGACTTTC. Translation gives CASSLPNGANVLTF.